This T cell receptor (beta chain) was recovered during a study of T cells after yellow fever vaccination. Study-wide points: The secondary response was weaker, and its peak arrived faster, on day 5 versus 15.

Trimming took off 1 base at V and 1 base at J, with 10 bases between the two ends. The CDR3 length is 14 residues. Germline V gene data show CDR1 as GTSNPN and CDR2 as SVGIG (reference sequence). Concerning this clonotype itself: Its target is not known.

UMIs were added to TCR cDNA along with a universal primer site when it was made by 5'RACE template switching. From the 5' RACE reads, TCRdb called clonotypes with MiXCR, one entry per CDR3 protein. The top ten clones hold roughly 18% of a sample with around 400,000 distinct CDR3 sequences, around a tenth of them seen once. The sample was PBMCs, taken on the day of the first yellow fever vaccination. The TCR comes from a man aged 18 to 29 who received the YFV17D yellow fever vaccine. The chain has TRBV30 and TRBJ1-1; a possible D gene is TRBD1 (6 bases). The CDR3 DNA follows: TGTGCCTGGAGTGGAAGCAGGGGGAACACTGAAGCTTTCTTT. The encoded protein is CAWSGSRGNTEAFF.